A single sample gave rise to the 2 T cell receptor beta chains below, sequenced in a study of cytomegalovirus exposure and HLA in healthy donors. Primers: 60 Vbeta forward and 13 Jbeta reverse. The method was immunoSEQ multiplex PCR; TCRdb's version includes in-frame clones alone and lacks a portion of them. Of roughly 140,000 clones listed, around 86% are singletons. The sequencing input was PBMCs. Receptors originate from a female donor in good health and CMV-seronegative.

The chain joins TRBV28 to TRBJ2-7; possible D gene TRBD1, 5 bases. Per germline, CDR1 MDHEN and CDR2 SYDVKM. The CDR3 consists of 14 residues. The V end lost 4 bases, the J end lost 2 bases, and 12 bases lay between the germline ends. In nucleotides, the CDR3 is TGTGCCAGCAGTTACAGGTCTATTGCCTACGAGCAGTACTTC. It codes for CASSYRSIAYEQYF.

The chain carries TRBV28 and TRBJ1-1; D ambiguous. Germline V lookup: CDR1 MDHEN, CDR2 SYDVKM. V lost 8 bases, J lost 1 base, and 14 bases lay in between. This CDR3 has 14 amino acids. CDR3 coding DNA: TGTGCCAGCGTCCTTGGGCAAGGGAACACTGAAGCTTTCTTT. Amino acid sequence: CASVLGQGNTEAFF.